This T cell receptor (beta chain) originates from a study of cytomegalovirus exposure and HLA in healthy donors. Study as a whole: From about 180 million T cells, an earlier analysis saw 110 million or so unique TCR beta sequences.

The study ran its PCR with 60 Vbeta and 13 Jbeta primers. The protocol was immunoSEQ multiplex PCR, while the TCRdb copy is restricted to in-frame clones and leaves out a portion. Of about 64,000 clones listed, 85% to 90% were seen once; the top ten hold over 8.5%. Nominal health characterized the donors when sampled, though unrecorded immune exposures were likely. Study-wide results and limits: According to the study, 180 or so TCR beta chains were cytomegalovirus-associated. In vitro experiments confirmed that three CMV-associated chains were specific for CMV antigens.

Germline CDR1 is MNHEY and CDR2 is SMNVEV (reference sequence). V was cut by 6 bases and J by 6 bases, with 21 bases left in between. The CDR3 is 15 residues long. As concerns this clone: Its antigen remains unidentified.

The sequencing input was PBMCs. This receptor was taken from a female donor in good health and CMV-seronegative. This chain joins TRBV27 and TRBJ2-7, with a weak D call TRBD2 (6 bases). As DNA, the CDR3 is TGTGCCAGCAGCCCATGGACTACCCCGGGCGGCGAGCAGTACTTC. This sequence encodes CASSPWTTPGGEQYF.